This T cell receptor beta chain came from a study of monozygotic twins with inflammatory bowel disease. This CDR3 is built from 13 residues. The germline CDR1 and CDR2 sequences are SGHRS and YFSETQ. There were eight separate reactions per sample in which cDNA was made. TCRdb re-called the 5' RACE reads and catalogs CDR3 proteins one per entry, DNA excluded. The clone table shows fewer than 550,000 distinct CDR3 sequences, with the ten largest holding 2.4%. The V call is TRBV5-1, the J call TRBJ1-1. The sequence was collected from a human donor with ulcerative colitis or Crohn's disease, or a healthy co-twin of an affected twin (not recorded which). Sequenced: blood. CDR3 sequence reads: CASSLVVNTEAFF.